This T cell receptor (beta chain) was found in a study of Tregs in tolerant kidney transplant recipients. Using immunoSEQ multiplex PCR, the repertoire was profiled, and TCRdb retains in-frame clones only, with some absent. Among around 230,000 clones listed, around 81% were seen once. V lost 2 bases and J 2 bases, leaving 6 bases between the germline ends. There are 12 residues in the CDR3. Germline CDR1 and CDR2: SQVTM and ANQGSEA. Unstimulated Tregs (CD4+CD25+CD127-) and CD4+CD25- non-Tregs were sorted from PBMCs. The TCR was taken from a human donor in good health. The chain combines TRBV29-1 with TRBJ1-1; D remains unclear. Source material: CD4+ T cells from blood. In DNA, the CDR3 is TGCAGCGTTGAAAAGCCAAACACTGAAGCTTTCTTT. Translating gives CSVEKPNTEAFF.